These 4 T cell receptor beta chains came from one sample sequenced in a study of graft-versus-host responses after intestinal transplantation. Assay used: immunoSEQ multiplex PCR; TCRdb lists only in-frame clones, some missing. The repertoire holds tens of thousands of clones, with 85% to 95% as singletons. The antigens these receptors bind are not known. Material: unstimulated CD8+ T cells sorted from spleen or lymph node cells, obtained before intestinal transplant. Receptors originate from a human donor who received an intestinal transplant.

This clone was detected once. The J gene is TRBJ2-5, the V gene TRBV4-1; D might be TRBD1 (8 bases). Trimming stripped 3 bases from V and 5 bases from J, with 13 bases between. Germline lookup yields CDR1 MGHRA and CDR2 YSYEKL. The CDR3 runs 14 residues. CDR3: CASSHDRGGETQYF. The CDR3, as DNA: TGCGCCAGCAGCCACGACAGGGGAGGGGAGACCCAGTACTTC.

In DNA, the CDR3 is TGCAGCGCCCCGGGACTAGCGGGATTGTCAGATACGCAGTATTTT. Translated: CSAPGLAGLSDTQYF. This chain connects TRBV29-1 to TRBJ2-3; 13 positions match TRBD2. Germline trimming cut 7 bases from V and 4 bases from J; bases unmatched to any gene: 8. This CDR3 spans 15 amino acids. The V gene's germline CDR1 is SQVTM and CDR2 ANQGSEA.

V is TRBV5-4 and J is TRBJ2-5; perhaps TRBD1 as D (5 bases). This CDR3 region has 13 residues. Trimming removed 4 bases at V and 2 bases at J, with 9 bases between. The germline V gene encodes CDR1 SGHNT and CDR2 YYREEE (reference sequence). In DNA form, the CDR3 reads TGTGCCAGCAGCGGACCAGGGCAAGAGACCCAGTACTTC. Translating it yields CASSGPGQETQYF.

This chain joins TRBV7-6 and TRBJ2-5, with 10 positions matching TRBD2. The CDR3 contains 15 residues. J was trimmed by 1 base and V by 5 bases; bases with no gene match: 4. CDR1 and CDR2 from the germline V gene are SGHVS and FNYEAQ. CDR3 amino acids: CASSPTSGPQETQYF. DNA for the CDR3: TGTGCCAGCAGCCCGACTAGCGGGCCCCAAGAGACCCAGTACTTC. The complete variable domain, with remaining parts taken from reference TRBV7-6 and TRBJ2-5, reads GAGVSQSPRYKVTKRGQDVALRCDPISGHVSLYWYRQALGQGPEFLTYFNYEAQQDKSGLPNDRFSAERPEGSISTLTIQRTEQRDSAMYRCASSPTSGPQETQYFGPGTRLLVL.